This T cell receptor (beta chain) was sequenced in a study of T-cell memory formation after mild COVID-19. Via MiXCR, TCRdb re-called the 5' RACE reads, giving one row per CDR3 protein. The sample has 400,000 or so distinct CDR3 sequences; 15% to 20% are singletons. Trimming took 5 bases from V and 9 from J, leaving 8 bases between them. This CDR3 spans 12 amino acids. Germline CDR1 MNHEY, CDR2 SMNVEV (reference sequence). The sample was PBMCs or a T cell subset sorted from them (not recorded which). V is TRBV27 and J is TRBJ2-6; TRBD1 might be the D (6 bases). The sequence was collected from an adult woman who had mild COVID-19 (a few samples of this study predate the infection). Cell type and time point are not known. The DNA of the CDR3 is TGTGCCAGCAGTCTGACAGGCAACGTCCTGACTTTC. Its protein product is CASSLTGNVLTF.